The 16 T cell receptor beta chains presented below share a single source sample, sequenced in a study of identical twins. MiXCR, run by TCRdb on the 5' RACE reads, gives a single entry per CDR3 protein. The repertoire consists of hundreds of thousands of distinct CDR3 sequences, with about a fifth occurring once and the leading ten covering 0.48%. Another study also made use of these data, one on yellow fever vaccine responses in identical twins.

The sample comprised CD4+ T cells sorted from blood. These receptors all stem from a woman aged 18-35 years in good health.

This chain links TRBV11-2 with TRBJ2-5, with TRBD2 as a possible D gene (5 bases). CDR1 is SGHAT and CDR2 is FQNNGV in the germline V gene. The CDR3 consists of 15 residues. V dropped 1 base and J dropped 3 bases, with 12 bases sitting between them. CDR3 coding DNA: TGTGCCAGCAGCTTAGGGACTCCCACAAAAGAGACCCAGTACTTC. This encodes CASSLGTPTKETQYF.

CDR3: CASSYRRGRSETQYF. DNA for the CDR3: TGTGCCAGCAGTTATAGACGGGGGAGGTCGGAGACCCAGTACTTC. This chain links TRBV6-5 with TRBJ2-5; possibly TRBD2 for D (6 bases). Trimming pared 3 bases from V and 5 bases from J, leaving 16 bases between. This CDR3 contains 15 residues. Germline loops: CDR1 MNHEY, CDR2 SVGAGI.

This clonotype was observed a few times. The chain couples TRBV12-5 to TRBJ2-1, with D hard to call. Trimming pared 3 bases from V and 0 bases from J, leaving 15 bases between. The length of the CDR3 is 17 residues. Per the germline V gene, CDR1 is LGHNT and CDR2 is FRNRAP. CDR3 sequence (DNA): TGTGCTAGTGGTTTTTCCCTAAGTCATCGCTCCTACAATGAGCAGTTCTTC. This gives the protein CASGFSLSHRSYNEQFF. The complete variable domain, with remaining parts taken from reference TRBV12-5 and TRBJ2-1, reads DARVTQTPRHKVTEMGQEVTMRCQPILGHNTVFWYRQTMMQGLELLAYFRNRAPLDDSGMPKDRFSAEMPDATLATLKIQPSEPRDSAVYFCASGFSLSHRSYNEQFFGPGTRLTVL.

A few counts support this clonotype. The CDR3 loop reads CSARTGAEETQYF. The DNA for the CDR3 is TGCAGTGCTAGGACAGGGGCTGAGGAGACCCAGTACTTC. The genes are TRBV20-1 and TRBJ2-5; 8 bases agree with TRBD1. Trimming removed 3 bases from V and 5 bases from J; junction bases left unmatched: 5. This CDR3 is built from 13 residues. Germline V gives CDR1 DFQATT, CDR2 SNEGSKA (reference sequence).

The genes are TRBV24-1 and TRBJ2-3, with D uncertain. Looked up from germline, CDR1 is KGHDR and CDR2 is SFDVKD. V gave up 3 bases and J gave up 6 bases, with 9 bases separating them. The CDR3 is made up of 13 amino acids. The CDR3 DNA reads as TGTGCCACCAGTGATCCCCTCTATGATACGCAGTATTTT. This gives the protein CATSDPLYDTQYF.

The chain joins TRBV12-3 or TRBV12-4 to TRBJ2-1; D may correspond to TRBD1 or TRBD2 (5 bases each). Trimming removed 6 bases at V and 3 bases at J, with 15 bases between. This CDR3 is built from 15 residues. CDR3 loop: CASRRDRLLYNEQFF. In DNA form, the CDR3 reads TGTGCCAGCAGACGGGACCGACTGCTCTACAATGAGCAGTTCTTC.

The J gene is TRBJ2-1, the V gene TRBV12-3 or TRBV12-4, with 10 nucleotides matching TRBD2. V trimming: 6 bases; J trimming: 8 bases; junction bases outside the gene matches: 19. The CDR3 is 18 amino acids. The CDR3 reads CASSHRPPGASGRDEQFF. CDR3 sequence (DNA): TGTGCCAGCAGCCATAGGCCCCCCGGGGCTAGCGGGAGAGATGAGCAGTTCTTC.

The chain carries TRBV29-1 and TRBJ2-5; unclear D gene. V was trimmed by 5 bases and J by 1 base, leaving 14 bases between them. The CDR3 is 14 amino acids. Germline V gene data show CDR1 as SQVTM and CDR2 as ANQGSEA. CDR3 in amino acids: CSVSHGPFQETQYF. DNA for the CDR3: TGCAGCGTTAGTCACGGACCCTTCCAAGAGACCCAGTACTTC.

The chain has TRBV5-1 and TRBJ2-2; 11 bases fit TRBD2. The CDR3 length is 18 residues. V was clipped by 2 bases and J by 4 bases; unmatched bases: 10. Looked up from germline, CDR1 is SGHRS and CDR2 is YFSETQ. The CDR3: CASSFSPTSGATTGELFF. CDR3 DNA: TGCGCCAGCAGCTTCTCCCCGACTAGCGGGGCGACCACCGGGGAGCTGTTTTTT.

In its sample, this clonotype was seen a few times. This chain joins TRBV7-9 and TRBJ1-5; no definite D call. Trimming left V 5 bases short and J 5 bases short, with 10 bases between. Germline lookup yields CDR1 SEHNR and CDR2 FQNEAQ (reference sequence). The CDR3 runs to 13 residues. The CDR3 here is CASSLGLYQPQHF. CDR3 in DNA: TGTGCCAGCAGCCTAGGTTTATATCAGCCCCAGCATTTT.

This clonotype was counted many times. This chain connects TRBV12-3 or TRBV12-4 to TRBJ1-2, with 7 positions matching TRBD1. J lost 4 bases, V lost 2 bases, and 7 bases had no gene match. This CDR3 region has 15 residues. The CDR3 DNA sequence: TGTGCCAGCAGTTTACAACAGGGGACAACCTATGGCTACACCTTC. Residues: CASSLQQGTTYGYTF.

Regarding this clonotype: The germline gene is not matched at one end of the junction; a read error may be the cause. The V and J genes are TRBV20-1 and TRBJ2-5; D is uncertain. In germline, CDR1 is DFQATT, CDR2 SNEGSKA (reference sequence). The CDR3 has 11 residues. CDR3 DNA sequence: TGCAGTGCTAATTTTCGAGAGAACCAGTACTTC. It specifies CSANFRENQYF.

This sequence joins TRBV7-9 and TRBJ2-7, with D hard to call. CDR1 SEHNR and CDR2 FQNEAQ come from the germline V gene (reference sequence). Trimming took 7 bases from V and 6 from J, leaving 13 bases between them. The CDR3 contains 12 residues. CDR3 nucleotide sequence: TGTGCCAGCACCAACGCTTCTCCCGAGCAGTACTTC. Protein sequence: CASTNASPEQYF. Full variable domain (missing parts from reference TRBV7-9 and TRBJ2-7): DTGVSQNPRHKITKRGQNVTFRCDPISEHNRLYWYRQTLGQGPEFLTYFQNEAQLEKSRLLSDRFSAERPKGSFSTLEIQRTEQGDSAMYLCASTNASPEQYFGPGTRLTVT.

The rearrangement links TRBV2 to TRBJ1-2; D remains ambiguous. Germline values: CDR1 SNHLY, CDR2 FYNNEI. This CDR3 is 8 amino acids long. The V gene lost 9 bases and the J gene lost 6 bases, with 2 bases spanning the gap. This CDR3 is CARNGYTF. DNA for the CDR3: TGTGCCAGGAATGGCTACACCTTC.

This clonotype was observed a handful of times. V and J are TRBV14 and TRBJ2-1, with TRBD2 identical over 10 bases. The CDR3 is made up of 16 amino acids. V dropped 0 bases and J dropped 8; count of bases not matched to a gene: 7. Looked up from germline, CDR1 is SGHDN and CDR2 is FVKESK. CDR3 sequence reads: CASSQDGASGSYEQFF. The DNA of the CDR3 is TGTGCCAGCAGCCAAGATGGAGCTAGCGGGAGTTATGAGCAGTTCTTC.

The chain couples TRBV7-9 to TRBJ2-7, with 8 positions matching TRBD1. CDR3 length: 15 amino acids. CDR1 SEHNR and CDR2 FQNEAQ come from the germline V gene (reference sequence). The V segment lost 5 bases and the J segment 2 bases; nucleotides outside the gene matches: 8. The CDR3 spells CASSLGQAKTYEQYF. The DNA for the CDR3 is TGTGCCAGCAGCCTGGGACAGGCGAAAACCTACGAGCAGTACTTC.